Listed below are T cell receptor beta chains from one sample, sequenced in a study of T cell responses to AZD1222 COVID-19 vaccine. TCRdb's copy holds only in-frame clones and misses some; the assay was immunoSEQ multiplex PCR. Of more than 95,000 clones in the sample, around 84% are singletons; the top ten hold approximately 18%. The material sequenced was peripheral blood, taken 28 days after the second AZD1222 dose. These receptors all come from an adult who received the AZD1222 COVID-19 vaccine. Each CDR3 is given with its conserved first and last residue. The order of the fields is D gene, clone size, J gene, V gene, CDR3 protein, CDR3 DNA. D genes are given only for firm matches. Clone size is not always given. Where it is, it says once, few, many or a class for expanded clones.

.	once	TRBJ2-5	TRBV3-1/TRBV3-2	CASSQLREGEETQYF	TGTGCCAGCAGCCAACTGAGGGAGGGGGAAGAGACCCAGTACTTC
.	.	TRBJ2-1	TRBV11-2	CASSSLKRRSSYNEQFF	TGTGCCAGCAGCTCCTTAAAGCGGAGGAGCTCCTACAATGAGCAGTTCTTC
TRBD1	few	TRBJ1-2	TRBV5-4	CASSLQGGGSGYTF	TGTGCCAGCAGCTTACAAGGGGGCGGGTCTGGCTACACCTTC
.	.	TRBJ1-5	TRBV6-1	CASSEGLHNNQPQHF	TGTGCCAGCAGTGAAGGGCTCCATAACAATCAGCCCCAGCATTTT
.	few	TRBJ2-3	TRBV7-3	CASSLFTEARWDNTDTQYF	TGTGCCAGCAGCTTATTCACTGAAGCCCGTTGGGACAACACAGATACGCAGTATTTT
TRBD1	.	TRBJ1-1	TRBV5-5	CASSFYRGMNTEAFF	TGTGCCAGCAGCTTTTACAGGGGCATGAACACTGAAGCTTTCTTT
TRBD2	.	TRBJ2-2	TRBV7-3	CASSPSGRGTGELFF	TGTGCCAGCAGTCCTAGCGGGAGAGGCACCGGGGAGCTGTTTTTT
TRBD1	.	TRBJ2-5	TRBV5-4	CASSFRDRGYETQYF	TGTGCCAGCAGCTTTCGGGACAGGGGGTATGAGACCCAGTACTTC
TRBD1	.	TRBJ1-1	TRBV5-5	CASSYRTGLLGTEAFF	TGTGCCAGCAGCTACAGGACAGGACTTCTGGGCACTGAAGCTTTCTTT
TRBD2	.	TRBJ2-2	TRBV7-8	CASGGAGGPGTGELFF	TGTGCCAGCGGCGGGGCGGGAGGGCCGGGCACCGGGGAGCTGTTTTTT
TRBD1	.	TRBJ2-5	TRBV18	CASSPTSTGGLAETQYF	TGTGCCAGCTCACCTACGTCGACAGGGGGCCTGGCAGAGACCCAGTACTTC
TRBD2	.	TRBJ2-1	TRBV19	CASSTEAGTSYNEQFF	TGTGCCAGTAGTACTGAAGCGGGGACCTCCTACAATGAGCAGTTCTTC
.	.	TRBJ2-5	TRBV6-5	CASSYGTFGTQYF	TGTGCCAGCAGTTACGGGACATTTGGGACCCAGTACTTC
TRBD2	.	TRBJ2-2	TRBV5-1	CASSIRTSGTNTGELFF	TGCGCCAGCAGCATTCGGACTAGCGGGACGAACACCGGGGAGCTGTTTTTT
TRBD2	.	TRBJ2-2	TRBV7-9	CASSPRNGLAGDTGELFF	TGTGCCAGCAGCCCTAGAAACGGACTAGCGGGAGACACCGGGGAGCTGTTTTTT
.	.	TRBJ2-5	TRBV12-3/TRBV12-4	CASSDRNQETQYF	TGTGCCAGCAGTGACCGAAACCAAGAGACCCAGTACTTC
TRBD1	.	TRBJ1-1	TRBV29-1	CSGDRGSTEAFF	TGCAGCGGGGACAGGGGGAGCACTGAAGCTTTCTTT
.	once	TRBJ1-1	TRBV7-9	CASSILAGYDTEAFF	TGTGCCAGCAGCATCCTGGCCGGGTACGACACTGAAGCTTTCTTT
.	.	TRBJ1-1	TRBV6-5	CASSYGVVRSTEAFF	TGTGCCAGCAGTTACGGGGTGGTTCGGAGCACTGAAGCTTTCTTT
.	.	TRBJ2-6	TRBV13	CASSLGRRSGANVLTF	TGTGCCAGCAGCTTGGGACGCCGCTCTGGGGCCAACGTCCTGACTTTC
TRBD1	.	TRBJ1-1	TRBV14	CASSQYRDRLNTEAFF	TGTGCCAGCAGCCAATACCGGGACAGGCTGAACACTGAAGCTTTCTTT
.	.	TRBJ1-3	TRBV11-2	CASSLWRENTIYF	TGTGCCAGCAGCTTATGGCGGGAAAACACCATATATTTT
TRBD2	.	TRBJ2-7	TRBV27	CASSLGLAGGYEQYF	TGTGCCAGCAGTCTCGGACTAGCGGGAGGCTACGAGCAGTACTTC
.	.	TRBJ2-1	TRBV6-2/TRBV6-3	CASSYGGAGNNEQFF	TGTGCCAGCAGTTACGGGGGGGCCGGGAACAATGAGCAGTTCTTC
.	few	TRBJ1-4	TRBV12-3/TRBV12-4	CASRRGENEKLFF	TGTGCCAGCAGGAGGGGCGAAAATGAAAAACTGTTTTTT
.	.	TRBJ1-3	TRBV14	CASSQAPRSGNTIYF	TGTGCCAGCAGCCAAGCCCCCCGGTCTGGAAACACCATATATTTT
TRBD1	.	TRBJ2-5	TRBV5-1	CASSSGQGEETQYF	TGCGCCAGCAGCTCAGGACAGGGGGAAGAGACCCAGTACTTC
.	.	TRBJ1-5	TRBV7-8	CASSSTGNQPQHF	TGTGCCAGCAGCTCCACAGGGAATCAGCCCCAGCATTTT
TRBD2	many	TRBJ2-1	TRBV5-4	CASSLTSGTNNEQFF	TGTGCCAGCAGCTTGACTAGCGGGACTAACAATGAGCAGTTCTTC
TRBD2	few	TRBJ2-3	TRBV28	CASSLSGLAGSTDTQYF	TGTGCCAGCAGTTTATCGGGTCTAGCGGGAAGCACAGATACGCAGTATTTT
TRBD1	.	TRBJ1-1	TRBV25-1	CASSIAGGDTEAFF	TGTGCCAGCAGTATTGCAGGGGGGGATACTGAAGCTTTCTTT
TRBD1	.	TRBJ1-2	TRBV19	CASSTGQVGINYGYTF	TGTGCCAGTAGTACGGGACAGGTGGGGATTAACTATGGCTACACCTTC
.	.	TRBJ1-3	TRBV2	CASSRGSGNTIYF	TGTGCCAGCAGCAGGGGCTCTGGAAACACCATATATTTT
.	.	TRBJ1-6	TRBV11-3	CASSLDTNSPLHF	TGTGCCAGCAGCTTAGATACTAATTCACCCCTCCACTTT
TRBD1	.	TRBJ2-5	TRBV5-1	CASSLQGALLQETQYF	TGCGCCAGCAGCTTACAGGGGGCCCTACTTCAAGAGACCCAGTACTTC
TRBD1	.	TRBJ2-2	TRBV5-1	CASNRPGGGPRELFF	TGCGCCAGCAATCGGCCAGGGGGCGGCCCCCGGGAGCTGTTTTTT
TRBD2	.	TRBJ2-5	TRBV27	CASSLRSGLAVRETQYF	TGTGCCAGCAGTCTCCGCTCGGGACTAGCGGTTCGGGAGACCCAGTACTTC
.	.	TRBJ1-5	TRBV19	CASSNEGTGRHQHF	TGTGCCAGTAGCAATGAAGGCACTGGTCGACACCAGCATTTT
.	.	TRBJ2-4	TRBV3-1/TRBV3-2	CASSQDVSGANIQYF	TGTGCCAGCAGCCAAGATGTTTCAGGGGCAAACATTCAGTACTTC
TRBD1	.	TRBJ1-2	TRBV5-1	CASSSQVGQGNGYTF	TGCGCCAGCAGCTCCCAGGTGGGACAGGGGAATGGCTACACCTTC
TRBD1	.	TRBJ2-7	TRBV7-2	CASSLEGAGPYEQYF	TGTGCCAGCAGCTTAGAGGGGGCGGGCCCCTACGAGCAGTACTTC
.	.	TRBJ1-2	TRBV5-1	CASSLVAGGDGYTF	TGCGCCAGCAGCTTGGTCGCCGGGGGCGATGGCTACACCTTC
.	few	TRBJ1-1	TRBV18	CASSPDQVEAFF	TGTGCCAGCTCACCGGACCAGGTTGAAGCTTTCTTT
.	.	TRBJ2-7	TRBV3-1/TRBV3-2	CASSQDFRGHTYEQYF	TGTGCCAGCAGCCAAGATTTCAGAGGACATACCTACGAGCAGTACTTC
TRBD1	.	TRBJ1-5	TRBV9	CASSAGTGGYSNQPQHF	TGTGCCAGCAGCGCTGGGACAGGGGGGTATAGCAATCAGCCCCAGCATTTT
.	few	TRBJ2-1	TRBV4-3	CASSQGNSHSYNEQFF	TGCGCCAGCAGCCAAGGCAATTCCCACTCCTACAATGAGCAGTTCTTC
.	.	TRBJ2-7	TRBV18	CASSPRGTPTYEQYF	TGTGCCAGCTCACCGCGGGGGACACCAACCTACGAGCAGTACTTC
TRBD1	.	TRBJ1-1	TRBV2	CASSGGQGMNTEAFF	TGTGCCAGCAGTGGGGGACAGGGTATGAACACTGAAGCTTTCTTT